Here is one TCR beta chain with its context. The germline CDR1 and CDR2 sequences are SGDLS and YYNGEE. After removal of 3 bases from V and 0 bases from J, the junction contained 5 bases not matched to a gene. The CDR3 covers 16 residues. Sequenced by immunoSEQ multiplex PCR; TCRdb stores in-frame clones only, minus some. Here the sample spans about 110,000 clones, around 88% being singletons. This entry is derived from a study of control samples from healthy donors and cancer patients. The sequenced material came from blood. The sequence was obtained from a woman aged 45-60 years in good health. The gene calls are TRBV9 and TRBJ2-1; TRBD2 matches 8 bases. CDR3 coding DNA: TGTGCCAGCAGCGCGCGGGGGGCGAGCTCCTACAATGAGCAGTTCTTC. Amino acids: CASSARGASSYNEQFF. Full variable domain (remainder filled in from reference TRBV9 and TRBJ2-1): DSGVTQTPKHLITATGQRVTLRCSPRSGDLSVYWYQQSLDQGLQFLIQYYNGEERAKGNILERFSAQQFPDLHSELNLSSLELGDSALYFCASSARGASSYNEQFFGPGTRLTVL.